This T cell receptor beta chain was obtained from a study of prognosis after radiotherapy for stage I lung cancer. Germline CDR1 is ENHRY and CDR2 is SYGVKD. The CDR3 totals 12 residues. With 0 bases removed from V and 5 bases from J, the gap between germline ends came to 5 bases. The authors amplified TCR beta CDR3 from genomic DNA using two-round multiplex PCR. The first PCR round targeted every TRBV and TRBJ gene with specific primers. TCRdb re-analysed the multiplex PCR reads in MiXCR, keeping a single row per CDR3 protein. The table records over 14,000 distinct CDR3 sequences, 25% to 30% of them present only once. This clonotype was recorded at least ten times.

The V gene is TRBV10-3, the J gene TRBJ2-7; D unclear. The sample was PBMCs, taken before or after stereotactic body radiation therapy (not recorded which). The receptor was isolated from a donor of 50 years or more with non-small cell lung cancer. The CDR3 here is CAISESGNEQYF. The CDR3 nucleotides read TGTGCCATCAGTGAGTCTGGGAACGAGCAGTACTTC.